Described below is a single T cell receptor (beta chain) sequence and its context. Its target is not known. In germline, CDR1 is DFQATT, CDR2 SNEGSKA (reference sequence). The length of the CDR3 is 14 residues. The ends lost 4 bases at V and 6 bases at J; junction bases unmatched: 12. This sample stems from a study of T-cell reconstitution after alpha-beta-depleted transplantation in children. Findings and caveats of the study: Some patients owed their high day-60 TCRbeta diversity to surviving recipient T cells and thymic progenitors. At one year after transplant, newly produced T cells mostly accounted for T-cell counts and diversity. Reported findings indicate that, about two months after transplant, alpha-beta T cells came from several hundred expanded clones, which were derived from non-depleted graft cells.

Unique molecular identifiers were built into the TCRbeta library. TCRdb reanalysed the PCR reads using MiXCR and keeps one entry per CDR3 protein. The sample has 900,000 or so distinct CDR3 sequences, roughly 15% seen once. The J gene is TRBJ2-7, the V gene TRBV20-1; 7 bases match TRBD1. This TCR was sampled from a male patient between 5 and 17 years old who had a stem cell transplant for acute lymphoblastic leukemia, so the T cells may come from the graft donor. This specimen consisted of PBMCs, mostly from graft donor cells, obtained 360 days after TCRalphabeta/CD19-depleted stem cell transplant. CDR3 residues: CSAMGNRGVLEQYF. CDR3 in DNA: TGCAGTGCTATGGGTAACAGGGGAGTACTCGAGCAGTACTTC.